This paragraph covers one TCR beta chain sequence. This sample stems from a study of blood T cell repertoires in COVID-19. As for the study in general: Whether acute or convalescent, the COVID-19 samples came from the United States, Italy and Spain. T cells, B-cell-depleted T cells, or PBMCs provided the cDNA or gDNA that served as material.

CDR1 and CDR2 (germline): KGHSH, LQKENI. This CDR3 comprises 14 residues. The V gene lost 1 base and the J gene lost 3 bases, with 9 bases spanning the gap. How the authors handled the data: Estimation of nucleated cell counts was performed using reference gene primer amplification. Sequenced by immunoSEQ multiplex PCR; TCRdb stores in-frame clones only, minus some. V and J calls and clone size are as listed in that table; D and trimming were resolved from the DNA. The top ten clones hold approximately 16% of a sample with about 130,000 clones, about 86% of them seen once. This sequence originates from a woman in her fifties or sixties with acute or convalescent COVID-19. J is TRBJ1-1 and V is TRBV18; weak D call: TRBD1 (6 bases). Source material: peripheral blood. Here the CDR3 DNA reads TGTGCCAGCTCACCACGGGCAGGGGACACTGAAGCTTTCTTT. As protein: CASSPRAGDTEAFF.